This T cell receptor (beta chain) was recorded in a study of beta chain features in type 1 diabetes. Study-level points and caveats: For type 1 diabetes patients, VDJ junctions showed fewer insertions and more deletions.

As regards this clone: Its antigen is unknown.

V dropped 1 base and J dropped 4; count of bases not matched to a gene: 7. Germline assignment: CDR1 SGHTA and CDR2 FQGNSA. CDR3 length: 16 residues. Reverse transcribing all isolated RNA meant expressed TCRB transcripts were sequenced. Only in-frame clones appear in the TCRdb table, and some are missing; sequencing was by immunoSEQ multiplex PCR. This sample yields 120,000 to 150,000 clones, of which 48% are seen a single time; roughly 0.43% belongs to the top ten. Specimen: Tregs from blood. The clonotype comes from a young man in good health. This rearrangement joins TRBV7-2 to TRBJ2-1, with 7 bases that match TRBD2. The CDR3 loop is CASSLDGGGGYNEQFF. CDR3 bases: TGTGCCAGCAGCTTAGATGGCGGGGGAGGGTACAATGAGCAGTTCTTC.